This is a list of T cell receptor beta chains from one sample in a study of regulatory T cells in long-lasting Graves disease. TCRdb reanalysed the multiplex PCR reads using MiXCR and keeps one entry per CDR3 protein. In the table there are over 500,000 distinct CDR3 sequences, roughly a sixth of which are singletons. These data were also reused for a study on T cells in Graves' hyperthyroidism and ophthalmopathy.

The sequences come from peripheral blood mononuclear cells (PBMCs), collected at new diagnosis, from a patient treated with antithyroid drugs. All receptors derive from a man aged 18 to 29 with Graves disease. Each CDR3 is given with its conserved first and last residue. The order of the fields is V gene, D gene, CDR3 protein. D genes are given only for firm matches.

TRBV6-1 . CASSEVGSSNQPQHF
TRBV29-1 TRBD2 CTSSGRAYNEQFF
TRBV2 . CASSDWQGEGEQYF
TRBV20-1 . CSARDPGTLEIDEQFF
TRBV18 TRBD1 CASSARDRGNQPQHF
TRBV28 TRBD1 CASSLRSGRGAEAFF
TRBV12-3/TRBV12-4 . CASSKLYEQYF
TRBV3-1 TRBD2 CASSQGTSGSSSLGDTQYF
TRBV2 . CASSVGGGAQETQYF
TRBV12-3/TRBV12-4 . CASRKSGGDYEQYF
TRBV18 . CASSGITDTQYF
TRBV7-9 . CASSPPGLHTGELFF
TRBV10-1 . CASSESTHDGRLFF
TRBV28 . CASNIGKRTGYTF
TRBV29-1 . CSARESQETQYF
TRBV2 TRBD1 CASSKGQGANSPLHF
TRBV5-6 TRBD2 CASSFKSGSPYEQYF
TRBV5-1 TRBD2 CASSLGTSNEQFF
TRBV5-1 . CASSPSPGFGTEAFF
TRBV2 TRBD2 CASSPSGTRVAQETQYF
TRBV7-8 TRBD1 CASSLKPPGQGTDTQYF
TRBV4-1 TRBD1 CASSQALNRGEQYF
TRBV6-5 . CASSYPGDLSEQYF
TRBV7-9 . CASSPRDGYEQYF
TRBV20-1 TRBD2 CSASLGRLASTYEQYF
TRBV28 . CASSGTSSGNTIYF
TRBV6-5 . CASSYSLGQPLRENWAGEQFF
TRBV4-1 TRBD2 CASSQGPRGRAPYEQYF
TRBV6-4 . CASSDSADTGELFF
TRBV2 TRBD2 CANQGTSGKDTQYF
TRBV7-3 TRBD2 CASSPGTSGRAGYNEQFF
TRBV4-1 . CASSQDTGGRVNSPLHF
TRBV6-2/TRBV6-3 TRBD1 CASTPLPGQGARDTQYF
TRBV7-2 TRBD1 CASRKGQGIYYNEQSF
TRBV6-1 TRBD2 CASSIYGAGALYEQFF
TRBV18 . CASSPVGSDYEQYF
TRBV7-6 . CASSPPGFNYGYTF
TRBV7-9 . CASSLSQGAGYTF